A single sample is the source of the 7 T cell receptor beta chains below, sequenced in a study of blood T cell repertoires in COVID-19. The protocol was immunoSEQ multiplex PCR, while the TCRdb copy is restricted to in-frame clones and leaves out a portion. The sample lists about 310,000 clones; 89% were seen once. The sequenced sample consisted of PBMCs or T cells enriched from blood (not recorded which). Receptor source: a woman aged 40 to 50 who had recovered from COVID-19.

This chain uses TRBV9 with TRBJ2-1; no definite D call. The CDR3 spans 14 residues. Trimming pared 0 bases from V and 0 bases from J, leaving 4 bases between. Per the germline V gene, CDR1 is SGDLS and CDR2 is YYNGEE. This CDR3 reads CASSVAVSYNEQFF. DNA for the CDR3: TGTGCCAGCAGCGTAGCGGTCTCCTACAATGAGCAGTTCTTC.

For the CDR3, the DNA is TGTGCCAGCAGGACGGGACAGTTCACCGGGGAGCTGTTTTTT. This translates into CASRTGQFTGELFF. The chain has TRBV28 and TRBJ2-2; 7 nucleotides match TRBD1. Germline V gives CDR1 MDHEN, CDR2 SYDVKM. CDR3 size: 14 residues. Losses at the gene ends were 6 bases for V and 4 bases for J; bases not matched to a gene: 5.

This chain connects TRBV5-1 to TRBJ2-2; D uncertain. Deletions cut 1 base from V and 13 bases from J, with 17 bases between. The length of the CDR3 is 14 residues. Germline lookup yields CDR1 SGHRS and CDR2 YFSETQ. The DNA of the CDR3 is TGCGCCAGCAGCTTGATCCCTGACAACTCTGGGCTGTTTTTT. Its protein product is CASSLIPDNSGLFF. Together with reference TRBV5-1 and TRBJ2-2, the CDR3 gives the full variable domain: KAGVTQTPRYLIKTRGQQVTLSCSPISGHRSVSWYQQTPGQGLQFLFEYFSETQRNKGNFPGRFSGRQFSNSRSEMNVSTLELGDSALYLCASSLIPDNSGLFFGEGSRLTVL.

The V call is TRBV7-9, the J call TRBJ1-2, with a weak D call TRBD1 (5 bases). Germline CDR1 is SEHNR and CDR2 is FQNEAQ (reference sequence). V dropped 8 bases and J dropped 8 bases, with 18 bases sitting between them. The CDR3 has 13 residues. DNA for the CDR3: TGTGCCAGCTCCCCGGGGGGACCGGGAGGCTACACCTTC. The encoded protein is CASSPGGPGGYTF. Filled out from reference TRBV7-9 and TRBJ1-2, the complete variable domain reads DTGVSQNPRHKITKRGQNVTFRCDPISEHNRLYWYRQTLGQGPEFLTYFQNEAQLEKSRLLSDRFSAERPKGSFSTLEIQRTEQGDSAMYLCASSPGGPGGYTFGSGTRLTVV.

In DNA, the CDR3 is TGTGCCAGCAGTCCCCAGGGCGGTGAAGCTTTCTTT. As protein: CASSPQGGEAFF. The genes are TRBV6-6 and TRBJ1-1; possible D gene TRBD1, 5 bases. V lost 5 bases to trimming and J lost 7 bases, with 11 bases between them. CDR3 length: 12 amino acids. Per the germline V gene, CDR1 is MNHNY and CDR2 is SVGAGI (reference sequence).

The chain uses TRBV29-1 and TRBJ2-5, with D tentatively TRBD2 (5 bases). CDR3 length equals 11 residues. The germline CDR1 and CDR2 sequences are SQVTM and ANQGSEA. V lost 5 bases and J 3 bases, leaving 7 bases between the germline ends. CDR3 amino acids: CSVSGEETQYF. CDR3 DNA sequence: TGCAGCGTTTCCGGGGAAGAGACCCAGTACTTC.

This clone was recorded only once. J is TRBJ2-5 and V is TRBV9, with D tentatively TRBD2 (7 bases). The V gene lost 6 bases and the J gene lost 2 bases, with 14 bases spanning the gap. The CDR3 is made up of 14 amino acids. Germline loops: CDR1 SGDLS, CDR2 YYNGEE. CDR3 sequence (DNA): TGTGCCAGCAACCGACGGGGGGCTCAAGAGACCCAGTACTTC. Translated: CASNRRGAQETQYF.